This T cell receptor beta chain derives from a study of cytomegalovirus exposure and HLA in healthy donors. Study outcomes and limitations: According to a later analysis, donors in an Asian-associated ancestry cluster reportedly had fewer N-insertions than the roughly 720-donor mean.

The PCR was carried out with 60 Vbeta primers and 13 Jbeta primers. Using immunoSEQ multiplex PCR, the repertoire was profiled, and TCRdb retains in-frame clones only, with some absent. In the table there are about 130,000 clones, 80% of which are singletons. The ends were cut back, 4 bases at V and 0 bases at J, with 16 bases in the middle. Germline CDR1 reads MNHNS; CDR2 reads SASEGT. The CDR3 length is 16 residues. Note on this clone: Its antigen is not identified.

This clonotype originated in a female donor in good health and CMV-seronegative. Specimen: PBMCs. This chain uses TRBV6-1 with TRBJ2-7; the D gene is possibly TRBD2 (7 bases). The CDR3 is CASSGGVGGPSYEQYF. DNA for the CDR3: TGTGCCAGCAGTGGAGGGGTGGGGGGGCCCTCCTACGAGCAGTACTTC.